The rows below give T cell receptor beta chains drawn from one sample of a study of T-cell reconstitution after alpha-beta-depleted transplantation in children. TCRdb re-called the PCR reads through MiXCR, storing one row per CDR3 protein. Among around 250,000 distinct CDR3 sequences, over 20% were seen once, and the ten largest hold about 2.6%. The sequences come from PBMCs, collected before TCRalphabeta/CD19-depleted stem cell transplant. The origin of the receptors is a girl aged 2-10 years with Fanconi anemia, due to receive a stem cell transplant. CDR3s include the opening cysteine and the closing phenylalanine or tryptophan. The D gene is left open where the match is weak. Expanded clones get a size class; other rows say once, few or many, or leave the size out.

.	TRBV19	.	TRBJ2-7	TGTGCCAGTAGTATTCGGGGAAGCTCCTACGAGCAGTACTTC	CASSIRGSSYEQYF
.	TRBV6-5	TRBD2	TRBJ2-1	TGTGCCAGCAGTTACCTTGCTAGCGGGGGCAGGGGGAATGAGCAGTTCTTC	CASSYLASGGRGNEQFF
many	TRBV29-1	TRBD1	TRBJ2-5	TGCAGCGGCGGGACAGGCCCCCAAGAGACCCAGTACTTC	CSGGTGPQETQYF
.	TRBV15	.	TRBJ2-7	TGTGCCACCAGTCCTGGATCCCCGGCTAGATTAATCTCCTACGAGCAGTACTTC	CATSPGSPARLISYEQYF
few	TRBV7-3	.	TRBJ2-1	TGTGCCAGCAGCTTGGGACCGGGACTTACCTACAATGAGCAGTTCTTC	CASSLGPGLTYNEQFF
few	TRBV28	.	TRBJ2-1	TGTGCCAGCGGCGGGCGGCGGGGCCTCAACCTTTACAATGAGCAGTTCTTC	CASGGRRGLNLYNEQFF
.	TRBV29-1	.	TRBJ1-1	TGCAGCGTTTGGACAGTGCGGTACACTGAAGCTTTCTTT	CSVWTVRYTEAFF
.	TRBV2	TRBD2	TRBJ2-7	TGTGCCAGCAGTGCGGGGGGGCACTACGAGCAGTACTTC	CASSAGGHYEQYF
.	TRBV7-2	TRBD2	TRBJ2-3	TGTGCCAGCAGCTTCCGAGCGGGGGGTCCCCCAGATACGCAGTATTTT	CASSFRAGGPPDTQYF
.	TRBV28	.	TRBJ2-1	TGTGCCAGCACTACACTAAATCTATCCTACAATGAGCAGTTCTTC	CASTTLNLSYNEQFF
many	TRBV7-9	.	TRBJ2-7	TGTGCCAGCAGCTTAGTAGCGGAGTACGAGCAGTACTTC	CASSLVAEYEQYF
many	TRBV12-3/TRBV12-4	TRBD1	TRBJ1-1	TGTGCCAGCAGTTTTACAGGGGCGGGAGGCTTGGAAGCTTTCTTT	CASSFTGAGGLEAFF
few	TRBV7-9	.	TRBJ2-1	TGTGCCAGCAGCCCGCCCAAGGGCACAGGTCACAATGAGCAGTTCTTC	CASSPPKGTGHNEQFF
few	TRBV7-2	.	TRBJ2-4	TGTGCCAGCAGCTCCCGCCCCACCAAAAACATTCAGTACTTC	CASSSRPTKNIQYF
.	TRBV29-1	.	TRBJ2-3	TGCAGCGCGGACAGCGAACCCACAGATACGCAGTATTTT	CSADSEPTDTQYF
many	TRBV12-3/TRBV12-4	.	TRBJ2-7	TGTGCCAGCAGTTTGTCAACGACAGGGAGGTACGAGCAGTACTTC	CASSLSTTGRYEQYF
few	TRBV29-1	.	TRBJ2-1	TGCAGCGTCTTAAGTTGGGTGGGCGGGGTGAATACTGAGCAGTTCTTC	CSVLSWVGGVNTEQFF
.	TRBV30	TRBD1	TRBJ1-2	TGTGCCTGGAGTTTCGGGACAGGGGGCGGTGGCTACACCTTC	CAWSFGTGGGGYTF
many	TRBV12-3/TRBV12-4	TRBD1	TRBJ2-2	TGTGCCAGCAGTTTACAGGGGGCGAACACCGGGGAGCTGTTTTTT	CASSLQGANTGELFF
many	TRBV27	.	TRBJ2-7	TGTGCCACCACATCCCGATGGGACGGCAGCTCCTACGAGCAGTACTTC	CATTSRWDGSSYEQYF
.	TRBV6-2/TRBV6-3	.	TRBJ2-3	TGTGCCAGCAGTTTCTACACCAGGGTCGTCGATACGCAGTATTTT	CASSFYTRVVDTQYF
few	TRBV12-3/TRBV12-4	.	TRBJ1-1	TGTGCCAGCACCCACGGAGGGGGGTACGCTGAAGCTTTCTTT	CASTHGGGYAEAFF
few	TRBV29-1	.	TRBJ2-2	TGCAGCGTTGATAATACCGGGGAGCTGTTTTTT	CSVDNTGELFF
many	TRBV18	.	TRBJ2-7	TGTGCCAGCTCACCACAGGGTGTTGGATCCTACGAGCAGTACTTC	CASSPQGVGSYEQYF
many	TRBV12-3/TRBV12-4	.	TRBJ2-1	TGTGCCAGCAGTTTAATGGGGGTACGTAATGAGCAGTTCTTC	CASSLMGVRNEQFF
.	TRBV7-3	.	TRBJ2-7	TGTGCCAGCAGCTTAATGGCGGGCTACGAGCAGTACTTC	CASSLMAGYEQYF
many	TRBV29-1	.	TRBJ2-4	TGCAGCGTTGTAGGAGGGTTAGCCAAAAACATTCAGTACTTC	CSVVGGLAKNIQYF
few	TRBV28	.	TRBJ2-5	TGTGCCAGCAGAGAAAGCGGAAAAGAGACCCAGTACTTC	CASRESGKETQYF
many	TRBV25-1	TRBD1	TRBJ1-1	TGTGCCAGCAGTGGGGGGACAGCCTCGCCAATGAACACTGAAGCTTTCTTT	CASSGGTASPMNTEAFF
.	TRBV29-1	.	TRBJ2-2	TGCAGCGTTGACCTGGTCCCGAACACCGGGGAGCTGTTTTTT	CSVDLVPNTGELFF
many	TRBV6-6	.	TRBJ2-1	TGTGCCAGCAGTCGCCGGGAGGAGCAGTTCTTC	CASSRREEQFF